The rows below give T cell receptor beta chains drawn from one sample of a study of immune evolution from preneoplasia to lung adenocarcinoma. Generated by immunoSEQ multiplex PCR, the TCRdb table keeps only in-frame clones and is missing some. The sample contains around 41,000 clones, around 80% of which appear only once. Sequenced sample: FFPE invasive lung adenocarcinoma tissue. Every receptor here comes from a person aged 60 to 70 with lung adenocarcinoma. The CDR3 runs from the conserved cysteine through the conserved F or W. D genes are given only for firm matches. Clone size is stated in some rows and not others, as once, few, many or a class when expanded.

V gene	clone size	D gene	J gene	CDR3 DNA	CDR3 protein
TRBV7-2	few	.	TRBJ2-1	TGTGCCAGCAGCTTAACGGGGAACGGTGAGCAGTTCTTC	CASSLTGNGEQFF
TRBV2	.	.	TRBJ2-5	TGTGCCAGCAGTCGGGGTCTACATCAAGAGACCCAGTACTTC	CASSRGLHQETQYF
TRBV7-8	once	TRBD1	TRBJ2-1	TGTGCCAGCAGCAGAACAGGGGGCGGCTACAATGAGCAGTTCTTC	CASSRTGGGYNEQFF
TRBV28	.	.	TRBJ2-7	TGTGCCAGCAGTCCCATTTTCGCGGACACAGACTCCTACGAGCAGTACTTC	CASSPIFADTDSYEQYF
TRBV23-1	.	.	TRBJ2-7	TGCGCCAGCAGTCCTCTTCGGAGGCTGCGGCTTATGCAGTACTTC	CASSPLRRLRLMQYF
TRBV25-1	.	.	TRBJ2-2	TGTGCCAGCAGTGAATCTGACAGGACGAACACCGGGGAGCTGTTTTTT	CASSESDRTNTGELFF
TRBV18	.	.	TRBJ1-4	TGTGCCAGCTCACCACGGGACACCGGTGAAAAACTGTTTTTT	CASSPRDTGEKLFF
TRBV6-5	.	TRBD2	TRBJ2-7	TGTGCCAGCAGGCGGGACTATGCTTCCTACGAGCAGTACTTC	CASRRDYASYEQYF
TRBV6-5	.	TRBD1	TRBJ1-1	TGTGCCAGCAGTTCTACCTATGGAAACAGGGGGCGGATAGCTTTCTTT	CASSSTYGNRGRIAFF
TRBV30	once	.	TRBJ1-1	TGTGCCTGGAGGGCGCGGGAGGCGGTGGGGTACACTGAAGCTTTCTTT	CAWRAREAVGYTEAFF
TRBV28	once	.	TRBJ2-5	TGTGCCAGCAGTTTTAACAGGGAAGAGACCCAGTACTTC	CASSFNREETQYF
TRBV11-2	once	.	TRBJ2-2	TGTGCCAGCAGCCGGCGAGTGGGATCTCAGGGCACCGGGGAGCTGTTTTTT	CASSRRVGSQGTGELFF
TRBV10-3	.	TRBD1	TRBJ1-2	TGTGCCATCAGTCGGGGACAGGGGGACTACGGCTACACCTTC	CAISRGQGDYGYTF
TRBV5-1	.	.	TRBJ2-3	TGCGCCAGCAGCCTTGATATTATTGATACGCAGTATTTT	CASSLDIIDTQYF
TRBV28	.	TRBD1	TRBJ1-2	TGTGCCAGCAGAACCCTGACAGGGGGCTACTATGGCTACACCTTC	CASRTLTGGYYGYTF
TRBV6-4	.	.	TRBJ2-7	TGTGCCAGCAGCTTAGATGGGAATCTTTACGAGCAGTACTTC	CASSLDGNLYEQYF
TRBV7-3	medium-sized	TRBD2	TRBJ2-5	TGTGCCAGCAGTAGACTAGCGGGCAGCCAAGAGACCCAGTACTTC	CASSRLAGSQETQYF